Described below is a single T cell receptor (beta chain) sequence and its context. Antigen: not known. V lost 4 bases and J lost 5, with 11 bases in between. Germline CDR1 is KGHSH and CDR2 is LQKENI. This CDR3 has 13 residues. BIOMED2 TRB-A/B primer pools were used in multiplex TRB PCR. TCRdb analysed the multiplex PCR reads with MiXCR anew, one entry per CDR3 protein. The data contain more than 15,000 distinct CDR3 sequences, roughly 28% of them seen just once; the ten biggest clones take up 3.5% to 5.5%. The source of the sample is a study of T and B cells in COVID-19 patients. Whole-study context: Peripheral blood came from COVID-19 patients with active infection or after recovery. Critical illness requiring mechanical ventilation or extracorporeal membrane oxygenation affected about 65% of the 20 active-infection patients. Whole-study results and caveats: Patients with COVID-19 reportedly showed strongly skewed T cell receptor beta variable and joining gene usage.

From blood, about 240-500 ng of genomic DNA served as TRB template. The chain couples TRBV18 to TRBJ2-5; D gene ambiguous. The TCR originated in a human donor who had recovered from COVID-19. Material for sequencing was blood. The CDR3 nucleotides read TGTGCCAGCTCACTCACCAACTTTGAGACCCAGTACTTC. This encodes CASSLTNFETQYF. Full variable domain (outside the CDR3, taken from reference TRBV18 and TRBJ2-5): NAGVMQNPRHLVRRRGQEARLRCSPMKGHSHVYWYRQLPEEGLKFMVYLQKENIIDESGMPKERFSAEFPKEGPSILRIQQVVRGDSAAYFCASSLTNFETQYFGPGTRLLVL.